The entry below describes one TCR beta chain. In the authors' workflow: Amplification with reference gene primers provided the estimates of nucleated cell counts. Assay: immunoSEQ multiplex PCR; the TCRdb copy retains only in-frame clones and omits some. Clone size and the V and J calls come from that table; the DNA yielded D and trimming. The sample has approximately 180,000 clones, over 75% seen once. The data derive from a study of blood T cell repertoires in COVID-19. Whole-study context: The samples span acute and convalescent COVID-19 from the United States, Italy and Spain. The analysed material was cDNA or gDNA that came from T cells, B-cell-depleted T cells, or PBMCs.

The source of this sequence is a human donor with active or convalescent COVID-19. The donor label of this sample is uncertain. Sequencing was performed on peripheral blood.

The CDR3, as DNA: TGTGCCAGCAGCCCTAGCGGAGGACGGAATAATTCACCCCTCCACTTT. Translation: CASSPSGGRNNSPLHF. The chain combines TRBV7-2 with TRBJ1-6; D is uncertain. The CDR3 has 16 residues. Germline-derived CDR1 and CDR2 are SGHTA and FQGNSA. The V gene lost 5 bases and the J gene lost 5 bases, with 16 bases spanning the gap. Full variable domain (missing parts from reference TRBV7-2 and TRBJ1-6): GAGVSQSPSNKVTEKGKDVELRCDPISGHTALYWYRQSLGQGLEFLIYFQGNSAPDKSGLPSDRFSAERTGGSVSTLTIQRTQQEDSAVYLCASSPSGGRNNSPLHFGNGTRLTVT.